This T cell receptor (beta chain) was recovered during a study of shared clonotypes between healthy human individuals. Study as a whole: Donors were two women and a few men aged 18 to 49. Findings and caveats of the study: A few donors showed sharing of about 4.6% of naive CD4 clonotypes. The four-donor shared clonotypes exceeded non-shared clonotypes in generation probability, with non-shared ones scoring lower.

Sorted subsets were amplified in replicate PCRs using around 200 ng DNA, about 30,000 T cell genomes. Libraries were prepared by immunoSEQ multiplex PCR; TCRdb keeps only in-frame clonotypes and omits some of them. The sample records approximately 980,000 clones, about 80% being singletons. CDR3 length: 17 residues. J was trimmed by 5 bases and V by 2 bases; bases with no gene match: 11. Germline V CDR1 and CDR2: LGHNA, YSLEER. This clone was recorded a few times. The antigen is not known. Input material: memory CD4+ T cells sorted from blood. Subset reported: CD45RA-negative fraction. This chain links TRBV4-3 with TRBJ1-1; 10 bases agree with TRBD1. The sequence was obtained from a man aged 18 to 35 in good health. CDR3 nucleotides: TGCGCCAGCAGCCAAAATATGCCGGGACAGGGGCGGACTGAAGCTTTCTTT. The encoded protein is CASSQNMPGQGRTEAFF.